This T cell receptor (beta chain) stems from a study of shared clonotypes between healthy human individuals. Study summary: Donors were two women and a few men aged 18 to 49. Study-wide points: Generally, estimated richness proved larger in naive subsets than it did in memory subsets. Sequencing depth was predicted to influence how clonotypes are shared among donors.

Notes on this clone: Its antigen remains unknown. The same CDR3 is also encoded by other DNA sequences in this sample.

Each of the donors was a healthy adult who was HIV-negative and had not had a recent acute infection or vaccination. The CDR3 has 15 residues. V lost 1 base and J 3 bases, leaving 10 bases between the germline ends. Germline-derived CDR1 and CDR2 are MGHRA and YSYEKL. The method was immunoSEQ multiplex PCR; TCRdb's version includes in-frame clones alone and lacks a portion of them. The data show roughly 2 million clones, approximately 95% seen once. The sample taken for sequencing was naive CD4+ T cells sorted from blood. The subset here: CD45RA+ positively selected. This chain joins TRBV4-1 and TRBJ1-5; the D gene is possibly TRBD1 (6 bases). The receptor was isolated from a man younger than 35 in good health. The CDR3 region has the DNA TGCGCCAGCAGCCAAGCAGGGGCCCCCAATCAGCCCCAGCATTTT. This codes for CASSQAGAPNQPQHF.